The 27 T cell receptor beta chains in this list originate from one sample, sequenced in a study of cytomegalovirus exposure and HLA in healthy donors. PCR used 60 Vbeta primers and 13 Jbeta primers. Sequencing used immunoSEQ multiplex PCR; TCRdb keeps in-frame clones, though not all of them. This sample carries over 110,000 clones, with approximately 1% going to the ten biggest clones. Sample: PBMCs. The receptor source for this set is a male donor in good health and CMV-seronegative.

The rearrangement links TRBV19 to TRBJ1-2; possible D gene TRBD1, 5 bases. The CDR3 loop spans 12 amino acids. V was trimmed by 8 bases and J by 4 bases, leaving 11 bases between them. CDR1 LNHDA and CDR2 SQIVND come from the germline V gene (reference sequence). In nucleotides, the CDR3 is TGTGCCAGTGGAGGGAGGGGCTATGGCTACACCTTC. This translates into CASGGRGYGYTF.

The chain recombines TRBV4-3 with TRBJ2-3; 9 bases fit TRBD1. The CDR3 spans 16 residues. CDR1 LGHNA and CDR2 YSLEER come from the germline V gene. Unmatched junction bases numbered 10, after V lost 6 bases and J lost 3 bases. CDR3 coding DNA: TGCGCCAGCAGTAATAGGGGGACAGGGAAAACAGATACGCAGTATTTT. Translating gives CASSNRGTGKTDTQYF.

The chain has TRBV6-1 and TRBJ2-1, with D unclear. Germline V gene lookup returns CDR1 MNHNS and CDR2 SASEGT. The CDR3 consists of 12 residues. Between the trimmed V and J ends, which lost 3 bases and 9 bases, there was a span of 9 bases. CDR3 region: CASSDGPTEQFF. The CDR3 bases are TGTGCCAGCAGTGATGGGCCGACTGAGCAGTTCTTC.

As for this clone: The DNA is omitted, as the CDR3 cannot be located on it reliably, and the CDR3 follows TCRdb's listing. The chain uses TRBV19 and TRBJ1-2; the D call in the table, TRBD1, was not verified against the DNA. Ends included, the CDR3 has 16 residues. Per germline, CDR1 LNHDA and CDR2 SQIVND (reference sequence). The chain's CDR3 is CASSIRARGWGYGYTF.

V is TRBV27 and J is TRBJ1-6; TRBD1 matches 11 bases. The CDR3 sequence is 15 residues long. V shed 5 bases and J 6 bases; nucleotides not matched to a gene: 3. Germline V gene sequence: CDR1 MNHEY, CDR2 SMNVEV (reference sequence). The CDR3 here is CASSRGTGGNSPLHF. The CDR3 DNA sequence: TGTGCCAGCAGTAGGGGGACAGGGGGTAATTCACCCCTCCACTTT.

The J gene is TRBJ2-2, the V gene TRBV7-6; possibly TRBD1 for D (6 bases). The CDR3 length is 17 residues. The V and J ends lost 5 bases and 6 bases respectively, with 22 bases between them. CDR1 and CDR2 (germline): SGHVS, FNYEAQ. In DNA form, the CDR3 reads TGTGCCAGCAGCCTTCGTGGTCAGGGGTATATCGCCGGGGAGCTGTTTTTT. Protein: CASSLRGQGYIAGELFF. The whole variable domain, remainder taken from reference TRBV7-6 and TRBJ2-2, is GAGVSQSPRYKVTKRGQDVALRCDPISGHVSLYWYRQALGQGPEFLTYFNYEAQQDKSGLPNDRFSAERPEGSISTLTIQRTEQRDSAMYRCASSLRGQGYIAGELFFGEGSRLTVL.

The genes are TRBV7-6 and TRBJ2-7, with TRBD2 matching 8 bases. With 5 bases clipped from V and 5 bases from J, the junction kept 14 bases outside the gene matches. CDR1 and CDR2 from the germline V gene are SGHVS and FNYEAQ. The CDR3 runs 16 residues. The CDR3 region has the DNA TGTGCCAGCAGCCTAGGGTTGGGACTAGGTGTCCACGAGCAGTACTTC. Its translation is CASSLGLGLGVHEQYF.

CDR3 amino acids: CASSLWKNPSRETQYF. CDR3 nucleotide sequence: TGTGCCAGCAGCTTGTGGAAAAACCCGTCCAGGGAGACCCAGTACTTC. The chain has TRBV5-6 and TRBJ2-5; D is uncertain. Germline CDR1 and CDR2: SGHDT and YYEEEE. V lost 1 base, J lost 5 bases, and 18 bases lay in between. The CDR3 contains 16 residues.

The CDR3 coding sequence is TGTGCCAGCAGCTCCAGGACAGGATGGCAGCCCCAGCATTTT. Translated: CASSSRTGWQPQHF. The chain has TRBV5-6 and TRBJ1-5; 7 bases are shared with TRBD1. This CDR3 is built from 14 residues. The junction had 7 bases not matched to a gene; V was cut back by 3 bases and J by 7 bases. CDR1 is SGHDT and CDR2 is YYEEEE in the germline V gene.

The chain joins TRBV10-1 to TRBJ2-1; D remains ambiguous. Germline CDR1 and CDR2: WNHNN and SYGVQD (reference sequence). The CDR3 covers 14 residues. The germline V and J ends were trimmed by 6 bases and 7 bases, with 16 bases remaining between them. The CDR3 sequence: CASRASDARNEQFF. CDR3 nucleotides: TGCGCCAGCAGGGCCTCAGATGCGAGGAATGAGCAGTTCTTC.

The chain recombines TRBV7-6 with TRBJ1-1; D perhaps matches TRBD1 (5 bases). V dropped 7 bases and J dropped 1 base, with 10 bases sitting between them. From germline, CDR1 is SGHVS and CDR2 FNYEAQ. CDR3 length equals 13 residues. The CDR3 spells CASNPGGNTEAFF. Written as DNA, the CDR3 is TGTGCCAGCAACCCGGGGGGGAACACTGAAGCTTTCTTT.

The V gene is TRBV18, the J gene TRBJ1-2, with D possibly TRBD1 on 6 matching bases. The CDR3 loop spans 14 amino acids. CDR1 and CDR2 (germline): KGHSH, LQKENI. V lost 3 bases, J lost 3 bases, and 11 bases lay in between. The chain's CDR3 is CASSPNRVYYGYTF. The CDR3 nucleotides are TGTGCCAGCTCACCGAACAGGGTGTACTATGGCTACACCTTC.

J is TRBJ1-1 and V is TRBV7-2; TRBD1 matches at 7 bases. CDR1 is SGHTA and CDR2 is FQGNSA in the germline V gene. This CDR3 has 13 amino acids. Trimming at V came to 3 bases and at J to 8 bases, leaving 6 bases not matched to a gene. The CDR3 is CASSFSDRFEAFF. DNA for the CDR3: TGTGCCAGCAGCTTCTCGGACAGGTTCGAAGCTTTCTTT.

The V call is TRBV27, the J call TRBJ1-5, with D perhaps matching TRBD1 (6 bases). The germline V and J ends were trimmed by 8 bases and 3 bases, with 20 bases remaining between them. The germline CDR1 and CDR2 sequences are MNHEY and SMNVEV (reference sequence). The CDR3 consists of 16 residues. The CDR3 spells CASEQGPISHNQPQHF. The CDR3, as DNA: TGTGCCAGCGAACAGGGCCCTATATCGCACAATCAGCCCCAGCATTTT.

The chain couples TRBV27 to TRBJ2-7; TRBD2 aligns across 10 bases. Germline CDR1 reads MNHEY; CDR2 reads SMNVEV (reference sequence). Unmatched junction bases numbered 12, after V lost 0 bases and J lost 4 bases. The CDR3 loop spans 18 amino acids. DNA for the CDR3: TGTGCCAGCAGTTTATCGTCGAGGCTAGCGGGAGTGAGGTACGAGCAGTACTTC. This translates into CASSLSSRLAGVRYEQYF.

V usage is TRBV27 and J usage is TRBJ1-1; TRBD1 is a possible D gene (6 bases). The CDR3 has 14 amino acids. Per the germline V gene, CDR1 is MNHEY and CDR2 is SMNVEV (reference sequence). Trimming removed 5 bases from V and 0 bases from J, with 10 bases in between. CDR3 in amino acids: CASSRGQMNTEAFF. DNA for the CDR3: TGTGCCAGCAGTCGTGGACAGATGAACACTGAAGCTTTCTTT.

V is TRBV9 and J is TRBJ1-2, with 7 bases lining up with TRBD1. V shed 4 bases, J shed 8 bases, and the junction held 11 bases outside the gene matches. Germline V CDR1 and CDR2: SGDLS, YYNGEE. The CDR3 sequence is 14 residues long. In DNA form, the CDR3 reads TGTGCCAGCAGCACCCAGACAGGGCTCGGCGGCTACACCTTC. Residues: CASSTQTGLGGYTF.

The genes are TRBV5-8 and TRBJ2-7, with D possibly TRBD1 on 6 matching bases. CDR1 is SGHTS, CDR2 YDEGEE, per germline. The CDR3 loop spans 14 amino acids. The ends were cut back, 4 bases at V and 1 base at J, with 12 bases in the middle. Written as DNA, the CDR3 is TGTGCCAGCAGCCCCTCACAGGGATCCTACGAGCAGTACTTC. This translates into CASSPSQGSYEQYF.

J is TRBJ2-7 and V is TRBV29-1; D perhaps matches TRBD1 (6 bases). V was pared by 6 bases and J by 6 bases, with 12 bases between. Germline V gene sequence: CDR1 SQVTM, CDR2 ANQGSEA. The CDR3 length is 11 residues. The CDR3 bases are TGCAGCGTCGTGACAGGAGGCGAGCAGTACTTC. This codes for CSVVTGGEQYF.

The chain's CDR3 is CASSPGTGAWGQYF. CDR3 bases: TGTGCCAGCAGCCCAGGGACAGGGGCGTGGGGGCAGTACTTC. The rearrangement uses TRBV7-9 and TRBJ2-7, with 10 bases that match TRBD1. CDR1 is SEHNR and CDR2 is FQNEAQ in the germline V gene (reference sequence). The V and J ends lost 5 bases and 9 bases, in that order; junction bases with no gene match: 10. CDR3 length: 14 amino acids. Together with reference TRBV7-9 and TRBJ2-7, the CDR3 gives the full variable domain: DTGVSQNPRHKITKRGQNVTFRCDPISEHNRLYWYRQTLGQGPEFLTYFQNEAQLEKSRLLSDRFSAERPKGSFSTLEIQRTEQGDSAMYLCASSPGTGAWGQYFGPGTRLTVT.

The genes are TRBV29-1 and TRBJ1-5; D might be TRBD1 (6 bases). CDR3 size: 13 residues. Trimming cost V 6 bases and J 7 bases, with 16 bases left between them. Germline V CDR1 and CDR2: SQVTM, ANQGSEA. The CDR3 is CSVAQGIGQPQHF. Written as DNA, the CDR3 is TGCAGCGTCGCACAGGGAATCGGGCAGCCCCAGCATTTT.

This chain joins TRBV10-1 and TRBJ2-3; TRBD2 agrees at 7 bases. The germline CDR1 and CDR2 sequences are WNHNN and SYGVQD (reference sequence). There are 13 residues in the CDR3. V dropped 7 bases and J dropped 2; count of bases not matched to a gene: 3. The CDR3 is CASKGLLTDTQYF. For the CDR3, the DNA is TGCGCCAGCAAGGGACTACTCACAGATACGCAGTATTTT.

This chain links TRBV9 with TRBJ2-2; 9 bases are shared with TRBD1. The trim removed 4 bases at V and 7 bases at J, leaving 11 bases unmatched. CDR3 length equals 16 residues. Germline CDR1 SGDLS, CDR2 YYNGEE. Written as DNA, the CDR3 is TGTGCCAGCAGCCCTCGGACAGGGGCGGGCGGCGGGGAGCTGTTTTTT. Its protein product is CASSPRTGAGGGELFF.

This chain links TRBV27 with TRBJ2-7; TRBD2 aligns across 8 bases. Germline V gives CDR1 MNHEY, CDR2 SMNVEV (reference sequence). This CDR3 is built from 14 residues. Trimming took 6 bases from V and 7 from J; bases not matched to a gene: 11. CDR3 nucleotides: TGTGCCAGCAGCCTGAGCGGGAGAAGGGAAGAGCAGTACTTC. Translating gives CASSLSGRREEQYF.

The J gene is TRBJ2-7, the V gene TRBV6-5, with 8 positions matching TRBD2. This CDR3 is built from 15 residues. The J segment lost 3 bases and the V segment lost 4 bases, leaving 8 bases of the junction unmatched. Germline assignment: CDR1 MNHEY and CDR2 SVGAGI. For the CDR3, the DNA is TGTGCCAGCAGTTGGCGGGGGGCGGACCTCTACGAGCAGTACTTC. This encodes CASSWRGADLYEQYF.

The V and J genes are TRBV5-4 and TRBJ1-1; 9 bases are shared with TRBD1. Trimming at V came to 3 bases and at J to 10 bases, leaving 28 bases not matched to a gene. CDR1 and CDR2 from the germline V gene are SGHNT and YYREEE (reference sequence). The CDR3 is 20 amino acids. The CDR3 loop is CASSYVRTSGQGPTVRRAFF. In DNA form, the CDR3 reads TGTGCCAGCAGCTACGTGAGAACCTCGGGACAGGGCCCGACGGTTAGGAGAGCTTTCTTT. The full variable domain, completed using reference TRBV5-4 and TRBJ1-1, is ETGVTQSPTHLIKTRGQQVTLRCSSQSGHNTVSWYQQALGQGPQFIFQYYREEENGRGNFPPRFSGLQFPNYSSELNVNALELDDSALYLCASSYVRTSGQGPTVRRAFFGQGTRLTVV.

V and J are TRBV7-9 and TRBJ2-5; TRBD1 is a possible D gene (5 bases). Per the germline V gene, CDR1 is SEHNR and CDR2 is FQNEAQ (reference sequence). V was clipped by 5 bases and J by 1 base, with 14 bases between them. The CDR3 is made up of 15 amino acids. The chain's CDR3 is CASSGAPGIQETQYF. In DNA form, the CDR3 reads TGTGCCAGCAGCGGGGCCCCGGGCATCCAAGAGACCCAGTACTTC.